This TCR beta chain derives from a study of spatial heterogeneity in lung cancer. TCRdb itself ran the 5' RACE reads through MiXCR, one entry per CDR3 protein. The table lists roughly 48,000 distinct CDR3 sequences, approximately 5% of them singletons. Germline loops: CDR1 KGHDR, CDR2 SFDVKD. The CDR3 extends over 19 amino acids. Trimming removed 7 bases from V and 6 bases from J; junction bases left unmatched: 20. The sample's time point: sample taken at primary tumor resection. The input for sequencing was PBMCs, taken at surgery. The origin of this receptor is a male donor with early-stage non-small cell lung cancer. V and J are TRBV24-1 and TRBJ2-1; the match to TRBD2 covers 10 bases. The CDR3 DNA follows: TGTGCCACCAGGGGGTGGACTAGCGGACCCACTACATTCTGCAATGAGCAGTTCTTC. Its protein product is CATRGWTSGPTTFCNEQFF.